This T cell receptor beta chain comes out of a study of blood T cell repertoires in COVID-19. Overall study: The United States, Italy and Spain supplied acute and convalescent COVID-19 samples. The analysed material was cDNA or gDNA that came from T cells, B-cell-depleted T cells, or PBMCs.

Per the original data handling: The authors estimated nucleated cell counts from reference gene primer amplification. Sequencing was performed with immunoSEQ multiplex PCR; in TCRdb, only in-frame clones are kept and a portion is missing. V and J calls and clone size follow that table, whereas D and trimming were derived from the DNA. The repertoire holds 65,000 to 70,000 clones, with roughly 89% as singletons. Trimming took off 1 base at V and 5 bases at J, with 8 bases between the two ends. This CDR3 contains 13 residues. Per germline, CDR1 LNHDA and CDR2 SQIVND (reference sequence). The sequence derives from a woman of 80 years or more with acute or convalescent COVID-19. Sequenced: peripheral blood. This rearrangement joins TRBV19 to TRBJ2-5; tentative D call: TRBD2 (5 bases). The CDR3 sequence is CASSIGLAETQYF. DNA for the CDR3: TGTGCCAGTAGTATAGGGCTAGCCGAGACCCAGTACTTC. The full variable domain, with the rest looked up from reference TRBV19 and TRBJ2-5, is DGGITQSPKYLFRKEGQNVTLSCEQNLNHDAMYWYRQDPGQGLRLIYYSQIVNDFQKGDIAEGYSVSREKKESFPLTVTSAQKNPTAFYLCASSIGLAETQYFGPGTRLLVL.